A selection of T cell receptor beta chains follows, all from one sample in a study of blood T cell repertoires in COVID-19. The table came from immunoSEQ multiplex PCR; TCRdb's copy has only in-frame clones and leaves some out. This table has approximately 150,000 clones, around 80% appearing once. Sequencing used peripheral blood. The source is a woman of 80 years or more with acute or convalescent COVID-19. Both conserved end residues are part of each CDR3. The order of the fields is J gene, clone size, V gene, D gene, CDR3 protein, CDR3 DNA. A D gene is named only where the DNA matches it firmly. Clone sizes are given selectively: once, few, many, or a class where the clone is expanded.

j_gene: TRBJ2-3; abundance: -; v_gene: TRBV27; d_gene: -; CDR3aa: CASGARQATDTQYF; CDR3nt: TGTGCCAGCGGAGCTAGACAGGCCACAGATACGCAGTATTTT
j_gene: TRBJ1-3; abundance: -; v_gene: TRBV4-3; d_gene: -; CDR3aa: CASSQDLAGSGNTIYF; CDR3nt: TGCGCCAGCAGCCAAGATCTTGCAGGGTCTGGAAACACCATATATTTT
j_gene: TRBJ2-7; abundance: -; v_gene: TRBV4-3; d_gene: -; CDR3aa: CASSRDYRGRSGGPPYEQYF; CDR3nt: TGCGCCAGCAGCCGGGATTACAGGGGTAGGAGCGGGGGACCTCCCTACGAGCAGTACTTC
j_gene: TRBJ2-3; abundance: -; v_gene: TRBV19; d_gene: -; CDR3aa: CASSRRTQLVDTQYF; CDR3nt: TGTGCCAGTAGTCGCCGGACTCAATTAGTAGATACGCAGTATTTT
j_gene: TRBJ2-1; abundance: -; v_gene: TRBV6-2/TRBV6-3; d_gene: TRBD1; CDR3aa: CASSRQGRSSYNEQFF; CDR3nt: TGTGCCAGCAGTCGACAGGGGAGGAGCTCCTACAATGAGCAGTTCTTC
j_gene: TRBJ1-1; abundance: -; v_gene: TRBV7-5; d_gene: -; CDR3aa: CARILEDRSSLNTEAFF; CDR3nt: TGTGCCAGGATCCTCGAGGACAGGTCATCCTTGAACACTGAAGCTTTCTTT
j_gene: TRBJ2-1; abundance: -; v_gene: TRBV9; d_gene: -; CDR3aa: CASSVGTLNEQFF; CDR3nt: TGTGCCAGCAGCGTAGGGACTCTCAATGAGCAGTTCTTC
j_gene: TRBJ1-6; abundance: -; v_gene: TRBV12-5; d_gene: -; CDR3aa: CASGLGHSDNSPLHF; CDR3nt: TGTGCTAGTGGTTTGGGTCACTCTGATAATTCACCCCTCCACTTT
j_gene: TRBJ2-1; abundance: few; v_gene: TRBV6-5; d_gene: -; CDR3aa: CASSRTGSSYNEQFF; CDR3nt: TGTGCCAGCAGTCGTACAGGGAGCTCCTACAATGAGCAGTTCTTC
j_gene: TRBJ1-1; abundance: medium-sized; v_gene: TRBV12-5; d_gene: -; CDR3aa: CASGLDRNTEAFF; CDR3nt: TGTGCTAGTGGTTTAGATAGGAACACTGAAGCTTTCTTT
j_gene: TRBJ2-4; abundance: -; v_gene: TRBV28; d_gene: -; CDR3aa: CASSPTSRGLAKNIQYF; CDR3nt: TGTGCCAGCAGTCCTACTTCCAGGGGTCTAGCCAAAAACATTCAGTACTTC
j_gene: TRBJ1-2; abundance: -; v_gene: TRBV6-2/TRBV6-3; d_gene: TRBD1; CDR3aa: CASSAAGQGPTLYGYTF; CDR3nt: TGTGCCAGCAGTGCTGCGGGACAGGGGCCCACCCTCTATGGCTACACCTTC
j_gene: TRBJ2-7; abundance: -; v_gene: TRBV6-5; d_gene: -; CDR3aa: CASSYIRGEQYF; CDR3nt: TGTGCCAGCAGTTATATCAGGGGCGAGCAGTACTTC
j_gene: TRBJ2-7; abundance: -; v_gene: TRBV7-9; d_gene: TRBD1; CDR3aa: CASSRGQGGEQYF; CDR3nt: TGTGCCAGCAGCAGAGGACAGGGTGGCGAGCAGTACTTC
j_gene: TRBJ1-1; abundance: -; v_gene: TRBV27; d_gene: TRBD1; CDR3aa: CASSLDRQGATQAFF; CDR3nt: TGTGCCAGCAGTTTAGATCGGCAGGGGGCGACTCAAGCTTTCTTT
j_gene: TRBJ1-6; abundance: -; v_gene: TRBV2; d_gene: -; CDR3aa: CASRDNPNSPLHF; CDR3nt: TGTGCCAGCAGGGACAACCCCAATTCACCCCTCCACTTT
j_gene: TRBJ1-5; abundance: -; v_gene: TRBV25-1; d_gene: -; CDR3aa: CASSEYGGNQPQHF; CDR3nt: TGTGCCAGCAGTGAATATGGAGGGAATCAGCCCCAGCATTTT
j_gene: TRBJ2-3; abundance: -; v_gene: TRBV7-9; d_gene: TRBD2; CDR3aa: CASSTTSGSGDTQYF; CDR3nt: TGTGCCAGCAGCACTACTAGCGGGAGTGGTGATACGCAGTATTTT
j_gene: TRBJ2-7; abundance: -; v_gene: TRBV5-4; d_gene: -; CDR3aa: CASSPGRTRSSYEQYF; CDR3nt: TGTGCCAGCAGCCCCGGGCGGACTCGCAGCTCCTACGAGCAGTACTTC